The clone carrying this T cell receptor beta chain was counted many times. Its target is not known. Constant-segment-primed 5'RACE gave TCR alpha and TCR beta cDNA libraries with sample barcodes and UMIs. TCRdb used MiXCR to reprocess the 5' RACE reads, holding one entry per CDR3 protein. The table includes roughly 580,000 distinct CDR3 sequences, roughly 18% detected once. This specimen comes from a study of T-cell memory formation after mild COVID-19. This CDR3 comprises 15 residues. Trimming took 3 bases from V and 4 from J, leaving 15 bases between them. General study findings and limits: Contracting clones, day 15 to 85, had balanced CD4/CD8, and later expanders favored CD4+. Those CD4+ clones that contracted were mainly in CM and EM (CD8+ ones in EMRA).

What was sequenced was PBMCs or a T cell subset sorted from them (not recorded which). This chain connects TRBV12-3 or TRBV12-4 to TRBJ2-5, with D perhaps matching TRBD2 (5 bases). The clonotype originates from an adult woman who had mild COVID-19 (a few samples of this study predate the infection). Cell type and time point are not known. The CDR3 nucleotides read TGTGCCAGCAGTTTCTCCGGTACGGGGTTAGAGACCCAGTACTTC. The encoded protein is CASSFSGTGLETQYF.